This T cell receptor beta chain was sequenced during a study of T-cell reconstitution after alpha-beta-depleted transplantation in children. Broader study findings: Reports say that about two months after transplant, the alpha-beta T cells came out of several hundred graft clones that had expanded.

V lost 6 bases to trimming and J lost 2 bases; unmatched junction nucleotides: 1. This CDR3 contains 13 residues. Germline assignment: CDR1 SGDLS and CDR2 YYNGEE. Concerning this clonotype: Its antigen is still unknown.

Preparation of the TCRbeta library used unique molecular identifiers. TCRdb used MiXCR to reprocess the PCR reads, holding one entry per CDR3 protein. This repertoire shows 250,000 to 400,000 distinct CDR3 sequences, around 20% found once; its top ten account for roughly 9.7%. The receptor comes from a male patient aged 10 to 17 who had a stem cell transplant for acute lymphoblastic leukemia, so the T cells may come from the graft donor. V is TRBV9 and J is TRBJ2-2, with 7 bases identical to TRBD1. Here the sequenced sample was PBMCs, mostly from graft donor cells, taken 180 days after TCRalphabeta/CD19-depleted stem cell transplant. This CDR3 reads CASTGGNTGELFF. The CDR3 DNA reads as TGTGCCAGCACAGGGGGTAACACCGGGGAGCTGTTTTTT. Drawing the rest from reference TRBV9 and TRBJ2-2, the complete variable domain is DSGVTQTPKHLITATGQRVTLRCSPRSGDLSVYWYQQSLDQGLQFLIQYYNGEERAKGNILERFSAQQFPDLHSELNLSSLELGDSALYFCASTGGNTGELFFGEGSRLTVL.